The clone carrying this T cell receptor beta chain was recorded a few times. Its antigen is currently unknown. Each sorted subset replicate got 200 ng genomic DNA, about 33,000 genomes. Data came from immunoSEQ multiplex PCR; TCRdb stores just in-frame clones and leaves some out. The sample carries roughly 660,000 clones, 90% recorded once. The donor population consisted of healthy HIV-negative adults with no recent acute infections or vaccinations. Researchers reported that CD8 memory united CD45RO+ cells with CCR7-negative CD45RA+ TemRA cells. The entry originates in a study of shared clonotypes between healthy human individuals. The CDR3 loop spans 10 amino acids. Germline assignment: CDR1 SGHAT and CDR2 FQNNGV. V was cut by 6 bases and J by 5 bases, with 4 bases left in between. Findings and caveats of the study: The genetic and exposure-history diversity represented was limited by few donors.

The clonotype originates from a man aged 18 to 29 in good health. Some clones in this sample may be carry-over from other donors' samples. The chain employs TRBV11-2 and TRBJ1-2; no reliable D call. The sample comprised memory CD8+ T cells from PBMCs. Subset denoted: CD45RO+ cells pooled with CCR7-negative TemRA cells. CDR3 protein: CASSAYGYTF. The CDR3 DNA reads TGTGCCAGCAGTGCTTATGGCTACACCTTC.